The 20 T cell receptor beta chains presented below share a single source sample, sequenced in a study of blood T cell repertoires in COVID-19. The repertoire was sequenced with immunoSEQ multiplex PCR; TCRdb's copy has only in-frame clones and lacks some. Counted here are fewer than 400,000 clones, 80% to 90% occurring once; the ten biggest clones make up under 6%. The sequenced sample consisted of PBMCs or T cells enriched from blood (not recorded which). The source is a man aged 25 to 40 who had recovered from COVID-19.

This chain uses TRBV2 with TRBJ1-5; 9 bases are a match to TRBD1. The CDR3 has 17 residues. Germline-derived CDR1 and CDR2 are SNHLY and FYNNEI. V trimming: 4 bases; J trimming: 7 bases; junction bases outside the gene matches: 14. CDR3 sequence: CASSGRPEQGAWQPQHF. In DNA, the CDR3 is TGTGCCAGCAGTGGAAGGCCGGAACAGGGGGCATGGCAGCCCCAGCATTTT.

V is TRBV30 and J is TRBJ1-6; possibly TRBD1 for D (6 bases). The CDR3 extends over 14 amino acids. The germline CDR1 and CDR2 sequences are GTSNPN and SVGIG (reference sequence). Trimming stripped 0 bases from V and 9 bases from J, with 12 bases between. In DNA form, the CDR3 reads TGTGCCTGGAGTGTTGGTCAGGGGTCTTCACCCCTCCACTTT. It translates to CAWSVGQGSSPLHF.

CDR3 in DNA: TGTGCCAGCAGCTCAACCGGGGGAGGGCAGTTCTTC. Residues: CASSSTGGGQFF. V usage is TRBV7-3 and J usage is TRBJ2-1; tentative D call: TRBD2 (6 bases). V was trimmed by 4 bases and J by 12 bases, leaving 13 bases between them. Germline CDR1 SGHTA, CDR2 FQGTGA. This CDR3 contains 12 residues.

V and J are TRBV4-2 and TRBJ1-6; 7 bases agree with TRBD1. Germline V gives CDR1 LGHNA, CDR2 YNFKEQ. Unmatched junction bases numbered 4, after V lost 2 bases and J lost 3 bases. The length of the CDR3 is 16 residues. CDR3: CASSQPGTVYNSPLHF. The CDR3 DNA reads TGTGCCAGCAGCCAACCCGGGACAGTCTATAATTCACCCCTCCACTTT.

V is TRBV7-9 and J is TRBJ2-3, with 16 nucleotides matching TRBD2. CDR1 SEHNR and CDR2 FQNEAQ come from the germline V gene (reference sequence). The CDR3 is 18 amino acids. The trim removed 3 bases at V and 1 base at J, leaving 4 bases unmatched. DNA of the CDR3: TGTGCCAGCAGCTTGGGGACTAGCGGGGGGGCCGGCACAGATACGCAGTATTTT. Its translation: CASSLGTSGGAGTDTQYF. Together with reference TRBV7-9 and TRBJ2-3, the CDR3 gives the full variable domain: DTGVSQNPRHKITKRGQNVTFRCDPISEHNRLYWYRQTLGQGPEFLTYFQNEAQLEKSRLLSDRFSAERPKGSFSTLEIQRTEQGDSAMYLCASSLGTSGGAGTDTQYFGPGTRLTVL.

The chain carries TRBV19 and TRBJ1-5; 9 nucleotides agree with TRBD1. With V trimmed by 4 bases and J by 6 bases, 10 bases remained unmatched. This CDR3 spans 16 amino acids. Germline CDR1 is LNHDA and CDR2 is SQIVND (reference sequence). The DNA of the CDR3 is TGTGCCAGTAGTACCTATGGGACAGGGCGGAGTCAGCCCCAGCATTTT. Protein sequence: CASSTYGTGRSQPQHF.

The chain recombines TRBV10-3 with TRBJ1-2, with D possibly matching TRBD1 (5 bases). There are 17 residues in the CDR3. V shed 1 base and J shed 2 bases, with 17 bases lying between them. CDR1 ENHRY and CDR2 SYGVKD come from the germline V gene. In DNA, the CDR3 is TGTGCCATCAGTGAGTTCTGGCAGGGCGGTACAAACTATGGCTACACCTTC. This gives the protein CAISEFWQGGTNYGYTF.

The V and J genes are TRBV9 and TRBJ1-6; a possible D gene is TRBD1 (6 bases). V was pared by 3 bases and J by 9 bases, with 16 bases between. The CDR3 loop spans 15 amino acids. CDR1 SGDLS and CDR2 YYNGEE come from the germline V gene. The CDR3 DNA reads TGTGCCAGCAGCGGATACGCCCCAGGGGTTTCACCCCTCCACTTT. Amino acids: CASSGYAPGVSPLHF.

Regarding this clone: This same CDR3 is encoded by further DNA sequences in the sample. This sequence joins TRBV7-9 and TRBJ1-6; D gene unclear. V was trimmed by 0 bases and J by 0 bases, leaving 6 bases between them. The CDR3 spans 16 residues. The germline gives CDR1 SEHNR, CDR2 FQNEAQ (reference sequence). The CDR3 protein is CASSLARSSYNSPLHF. The CDR3 DNA sequence: TGTGCCAGCAGCTTAGCGCGGAGCTCCTATAATTCACCCCTCCACTTT.

The genes are TRBV24-1 and TRBJ2-7, with 7 bases fitting TRBD1. V lost 3 bases and J lost 0; bases outside the gene matches: 4. Germline CDR1 reads KGHDR; CDR2 reads SFDVKD. CDR3 length equals 15 residues. The CDR3 region has the DNA TGTGCCACCAGTGATGGGGACAGTAGCTCCTACGAGCAGTACTTC. Protein sequence: CATSDGDSSSYEQYF.

This clone has just one count. The rearrangement joins TRBV6-1 to TRBJ1-5, with D maybe TRBD1 (5 bases). Looked up from germline, CDR1 is MNHNS and CDR2 is SASEGT. This CDR3 is built from 15 residues. The ends were cut back, 1 base at V and 7 bases at J, with 14 bases in the middle. The CDR3: CASSEGPAGGQPQHF. The CDR3 DNA reads as TGTGCCAGCAGTGAAGGCCCCGCGGGGGGACAGCCCCAGCATTTT.

V gene TRBV15 combines with J gene TRBJ1-6; TRBD1 aligns across 7 bases. The CDR3 sequence is 15 residues long. Unmatched junction bases numbered 2, after V lost 1 base and J lost 5 bases. Germline V lookup: CDR1 LNHNV, CDR2 YYDKDF (reference sequence). The CDR3 here is CATSRGGTDNSPLHF. The CDR3 DNA reads as TGTGCCACCAGCAGAGGAGGGACAGATAATTCACCCCTCCACTTT.

This rearrangement joins TRBV10-2 to TRBJ2-7; 7 nucleotides align to TRBD2. Germline CDR1 reads WSHSY; CDR2 reads SAAADI. There are 16 residues in the CDR3. The trim removed 5 bases at V and 0 bases at J, leaving 10 bases unmatched. In DNA form, the CDR3 reads TGCGCCAGCAGTCACCCCAGGCGCGGGGGCTCCTACGAGCAGTACTTC. Protein sequence: CASSHPRRGGSYEQYF.

The CDR3 bases are TGCGCCAGCAGCCCGCGGGGGGAACAGACCAAAAACATTCAGTACTTC. This sequence encodes CASSPRGEQTKNIQYF. V and J are TRBV5-1 and TRBJ2-4; 8 nucleotides agree with TRBD2. The germline V gene has CDR1 SGHRS and CDR2 YFSETQ. The CDR3 totals 16 residues. V shed 4 bases, J shed 2 bases, and the junction held 8 bases outside the gene matches.

The chain employs TRBV2 and TRBJ2-1; the match to TRBD1 covers 9 bases. The CDR3 is 14 residues long. Germline-derived CDR1 and CDR2 are SNHLY and FYNNEI. After removal of 6 bases from V and 5 bases from J, the junction contained 5 bases not matched to a gene. The CDR3 bases are TGTGCCAGCAGGGGGACAGGGAACGACAATGAGCAGTTCTTC. Amino acids: CASRGTGNDNEQFF.

V usage is TRBV28 and J usage is TRBJ2-5; possible D gene TRBD2, 5 bases. Germline CDR1 and CDR2: MDHEN and SYDVKM. V lost 1 base and J 5 bases, leaving 11 bases between the germline ends. There are 14 residues in the CDR3. CDR3 DNA sequence: TGTGCCAGCAGTTTATTTACTAGACGCGAGACCCAGTACTTC. Its protein product is CASSLFTRRETQYF.

The CDR3 DNA follows: TGCGCCAGCAGATCGGGACAGGGGGCCTCTGGGGCCAACGTCCTGACTTTC. It yields the protein CASRSGQGASGANVLTF. The V gene is TRBV5-1, the J gene TRBJ2-6; 12 bases line up with TRBD1. Germline V gene sequence: CDR1 SGHRS, CDR2 YFSETQ. The CDR3 consists of 17 residues. V dropped 5 bases and J dropped 0; count of bases not matched to a gene: 3.

This chain uses TRBV2 with TRBJ2-5, with TRBD1 matching over 11 bases. From germline, CDR1 is SNHLY and CDR2 FYNNEI. The junction had 2 bases not matched to a gene; V was cut back by 1 base and J by 1 base. The CDR3 length is 16 residues. For the CDR3, the DNA is TGTGCCAGCAGTGAAGGGACAGGGGGCTTCCAAGAGACCCAGTACTTC. Translation: CASSEGTGGFQETQYF.

This chain uses TRBV28 with TRBJ2-1; 11 bases align to TRBD2. Germline V gene sequence: CDR1 MDHEN, CDR2 SYDVKM. With V trimmed by 5 bases and J by 6 bases, 6 bases remained unmatched. This CDR3 comprises 15 residues. Here the CDR3 reads CASSPSTSGVNEQFF. CDR3 DNA: TGTGCCAGCAGTCCATCGACTAGCGGGGTCAATGAGCAGTTCTTC.

The rearrangement uses TRBV27 and TRBJ1-2; 7 nucleotides agree with TRBD1. Germline assignment: CDR1 MNHEY and CDR2 SMNVEV (reference sequence). The trim removed 6 bases at V and 4 bases at J, leaving 11 bases unmatched. There are 15 residues in the CDR3. For the CDR3, the DNA is TGTGCCAGCAGCATACAAGGGGGCCAGGGCTATGGCTACACCTTC. Encoded protein: CASSIQGGQGYGYTF.